A selection of T cell receptor beta chains follows, all from one sample in a study of B cell selection in AIRE deficiency. Data came from immunoSEQ multiplex PCR; TCRdb stores just in-frame clones and leaves some out. Of under 20,000 clones listed, under 95% are singletons. Sequencing used CD4+CD25+ Tregs sorted from PBMCs. The receptors derive from a human donor in good health. Both conserved end residues are part of each CDR3. Each record gives: CDR3 length, J gene, D gene, V gene, clone size, CDR3 protein, CDR3 DNA. A D gene is named only where the DNA matches it firmly. A row's size may be missing; if present it is once, few, many or a size class.

15,TRBJ1-3,TRBD1,TRBV10-3,-,CATRGSGGSGNTIYF,TGTGCCACTCGAGGTTCAGGGGGCTCTGGAAACACCATATATTTT
16,TRBJ2-7,-,TRBV19,-,CASSTHPQGFTYEQYF,TGTGCCAGTAGTACTCACCCCCAGGGGTTTACCTACGAGCAGTACTTC
15,TRBJ2-1,-,TRBV5-5,-,CASSLARGSVDEQFF,TGTGCCAGCAGCTTGGCGCGCGGCTCCGTGGATGAGCAGTTCTTC
17,TRBJ2-7,TRBD2,TRBV7-9,-,CASSLVIFSGSIYEQYF,TGTGCCAGCAGCTTAGTCATTTTTAGCGGGAGCATTTACGAGCAGTACTTC
14,TRBJ2-5,-,TRBV5-1,-,CASTEQGGQETQYF,TGCGCCAGCACCGAACAGGGAGGGCAAGAGACCCAGTACTTC
15,TRBJ2-1,TRBD2,TRBV5-1,-,CASSSLAASYNEQFF,TGCGCCAGCAGCTCCCTAGCGGCATCCTACAATGAGCAGTTCTTC
14,TRBJ2-3,-,TRBV6-6,once,CASSYGLNTDTQYF,TGTGCCAGCAGTTACGGACTTAACACAGATACGCAGTATTTT
14,TRBJ2-7,-,TRBV6-1,-,CASSGGSHSYEQYF,TGTGCCAGCAGCGGGGGCTCCCACTCCTACGAGCAGTACTTC
15,TRBJ1-3,-,TRBV11-2,-,CASSLRADLGNTIYF,TGTGCCAGCAGCTTACGGGCCGATCTTGGAAACACCATATATTTT
13,TRBJ2-7,-,TRBV6-5,-,CASRRRAFYEQYF,TGTGCCAGCAGGAGACGCGCTTTCTACGAGCAGTACTTC
14,TRBJ2-2,-,TRBV5-1,-,CASSLLSYTGELFF,TGCGCCAGCAGCCTACTATCTTACACCGGGGAGCTGTTTTTT
16,TRBJ2-7,TRBD1,TRBV19,-,CASSVRGSLTSYEQYF,TGTGCCAGTAGTGTCAGGGGGTCCCTGACTTCCTACGAGCAGTACTTC
14,TRBJ2-5,-,TRBV19,-,CASSNRAGGETQYF,TGTGCCAGTAGTAACCGGGCAGGGGGGGAGACCCAGTACTTC
14,TRBJ2-2,-,TRBV10-1,-,CASSAIAVTGELFF,TGCGCCAGCAGTGCCATAGCGGTAACCGGGGAGCTGTTTTTT
14,TRBJ1-1,-,TRBV11-2,-,CASSLSGSVTEAFF,TGTGCCAGCAGCTTATCAGGGAGTGTCACTGAAGCTTTCTTT
15,TRBJ1-3,TRBD1,TRBV2,-,CASSGMDRVENTIYF,TGTGCCAGCAGTGGAATGGACAGGGTAGAGAACACCATATATTTT
15,TRBJ2-7,TRBD2,TRBV6-5,once,CASSQGLAGPTGQYF,TGTGCCAGCAGTCAAGGACTAGCGGGACCTACGGGGCAGTACTTC
14,TRBJ2-7,TRBD1,TRBV7-9,-,CASSLGQRSYEQYF,TGTGCCAGCAGCTTGGGACAGCGCTCCTACGAGCAGTACTTC
14,TRBJ2-1,TRBD2,TRBV6-5,-,CASRGLGPYNEQFF,TGTGCCAGCAGGGGACTAGGGCCCTACAATGAGCAGTTCTTC
11,TRBJ2-1,-,TRBV20-1,-,CSARDIQGQFF,TGCAGTGCTAGAGATATTCAGGGGCAGTTCTTC
14,TRBJ1-5,-,TRBV2,-,CASSPGFSNQPQHF,TGTGCCAGCAGCCCCGGGTTTAGCAATCAGCCCCAGCATTTT
13,TRBJ2-1,-,TRBV29-1,-,CSVGAGFYNEQFF,TGCAGCGTTGGGGCAGGATTCTACAATGAGCAGTTCTTC
18,TRBJ2-1,TRBD1,TRBV7-8,-,CASSARDSRNPTYNEQFF,TGTGCCAGCAGCGCCCGGGACAGTCGGAATCCCACTTACAATGAGCAGTTCTTC
17,TRBJ2-5,TRBD2,TRBV29-1,once,CSVAGTSGIPTRETQYF,TGCAGCGTCGCGGGGACTAGCGGGATCCCCACCCGAGAGACCCAGTACTTC
17,TRBJ2-2,TRBD2,TRBV9,-,CASSVGTSGRAPGELFF,TGTGCCAGCAGCGTAGGGACTAGCGGGAGGGCCCCCGGGGAGCTGTTTTTT
14,TRBJ1-2,-,TRBV6-1,-,CASSVLDRSPGYTF,TGTGCCAGCAGTGTGCTTGACAGGAGTCCTGGCTACACCTTC
13,TRBJ1-4,-,TRBV5-1,-,CASSPWTGGQLFF,TGCGCCAGCAGCCCTTGGACGGGCGGACAACTGTTTTTT
15,TRBJ1-5,-,TRBV6-6,-,CASSYFPAEYQPQHF,TGTGCCAGCAGTTACTTTCCCGCCGAATACCAGCCCCAGCATTTT
11,TRBJ1-1,-,TRBV5-5,once,CASSRNTEAFF,TGTGCCAGCAGCCGGAACACTGAAGCTTTCTTT
11,TRBJ1-2,-,TRBV20-1,-,CSALSSWGYTF,TGCAGTGCCCTGAGTAGTTGGGGCTACACCTTC
14,TRBJ1-2,TRBD1,TRBV5-6,once,CASSLGGRGYGYTF,TGTGCCAGCAGCTTAGGGGGCAGGGGCTATGGCTACACCTTC
13,TRBJ1-2,TRBD1,TRBV28,-,CATLGTANYGYTF,TGTGCCACACTCGGGACAGCTAACTATGGCTACACCTTC
16,TRBJ1-6,-,TRBV5-1,-,CASSLAGGGRNSPLHF,TGCGCCAGCAGCTTGGCCGGGGGAGGGCGTAATTCACCCCTCCACTTT
19,TRBJ2-7,-,TRBV2,-,CATDEGLPTGRVSSYEQYF,TGTGCCACCGACGAGGGGCTGCCCACAGGGAGAGTGAGCTCCTACGAGCAGTACTTC
16,TRBJ2-3,TRBD2,TRBV7-2,-,CASSPLGRERGDTQYF,TGTGCCAGCAGCCCCCTCGGGCGGGAGCGGGGAGATACGCAGTATTTT
16,TRBJ2-5,-,TRBV4-1,-,CASSQGAGSPTETQYF,TGCGCCAGCAGCCAAGGGGCCGGGAGCCCAACAGAGACCCAGTACTTC
15,TRBJ1-6,-,TRBV5-5,-,CASSLEASDYSPLHF,TGTGCCAGCAGCTTGGAGGCGTCAGACTATTCACCCCTCCACTTT
17,TRBJ2-1,TRBD2,TRBV4-1,-,CASSQGRLAGIDNEQFF,TGCGCCAGCAGCCAGGGGAGACTAGCGGGTATCGACAATGAGCAGTTCTTC
21,TRBJ2-5,TRBD2,TRBV27,-,CATNTGTSGRVRKKPQETQYF,TGTGCGACCAACACCGGGACTAGCGGGAGAGTACGAAAAAAACCCCAAGAGACCCAGTACTTC
16,TRBJ1-1,TRBD1,TRBV7-3,-,CASSLEGGNRGTEAFF,TGTGCCAGCAGCTTAGAAGGTGGAAACAGGGGGACAGAAGCTTTCTTT
18,TRBJ2-6,TRBD1,TRBV28,-,CASSFLTRGKSGANVLTF,TGTGCCAGCAGTTTCCTAACCAGGGGGAAATCTGGGGCCAACGTCCTGACTTTC
15,TRBJ2-3,TRBD1,TRBV15,-,CATSRWTGAGDTQYF,TGTGCCACCAGCAGATGGACAGGGGCGGGGGATACGCAGTATTTT